This TCR beta chain was profiled in a study of monozygotic twins with inflammatory bowel disease. The CDR3 length is 12 residues. Germline V gives CDR1 SGHRS, CDR2 YFSETQ. TCRdb re-called the 5' RACE reads and shows each CDR3 protein once, DNA omitted. The sample holds some 130,000 distinct CDR3 sequences. This chain links TRBV5-1 with TRBJ2-3; TCRdb returns TRBD1, unconfirmable since there is no DNA. This TCR derives from a human donor with ulcerative colitis or Crohn's disease, or a healthy co-twin of an affected twin (not recorded which). The sample consisted of blood. The CDR3 sequence is CASSSVKGTQYF.